This TCR beta chain stems from a study of cytomegalovirus exposure and HLA in healthy donors. As for this clone: Its antigen is unknown.

General study findings and limits: Cytomegalovirus-associated status was assigned to some 160 TCR beta chains.

The PCR contained 60 Vbeta and 13 Jbeta primers. Data came from immunoSEQ multiplex PCR; TCRdb stores just in-frame clones and leaves some out. The table has 100,000 to 150,000 clones, about 80% seen once; the top ten hold over 0.95%. The V and J ends lost 0 bases and 5 bases, in that order; junction bases with no gene match: 3. CDR1 is SGDLS, CDR2 YYNGEE, per germline. This CDR3 is 16 amino acids long. J is TRBJ2-3 and V is TRBV9, with TRBD2 matching over 13 bases. Sequencing was carried out using PBMCs. The TCR originated in a girl aged 2 to 10 in good health and CMV-seronegative. The CDR3 coding sequence is TGTGCCAGCAGCGTAGGGACTAGCGGGGGAAAAGATACGCAGTATTTT. Translated, it gives CASSVGTSGGKDTQYF. The entire variable domain, with the rest obtained from reference TRBV9 and TRBJ2-3, is as follows: DSGVTQTPKHLITATGQRVTLRCSPRSGDLSVYWYQQSLDQGLQFLIQYYNGEERAKGNILERFSAQQFPDLHSELNLSSLELGDSALYFCASSVGTSGGKDTQYFGPGTRLTVL.